This T cell receptor beta chain derives from a study of human thymus T cells (dated by TCRdb to 2018 to 2021). About the full investigation: The study used about 8 infant thymus samples plus four related peripheral blood samples to characterize TCR alpha and beta repertoires. Donor ages ranging from roughly 7 to 250 days were recorded, and about six male and two female infants were included in the cohort. The full study reports these points: On average, thymus samples gave hundreds of thousands of unique TCRB clonotypes, whereas blood samples gave about 84,000. According to the related research, thymic TCR repertoires were highly overlapping among unrelated individuals. Usage of V and J gene segments appeared to be biased in both the thymic and the peripheral blood repertoires.

TCRB and TCRAD loci were amplified from a standardized quantity of quality-controlled genomic DNA using the immunoSEQ multiplex PCR assay. The V(D)J region was spanned by amplicons of a length sufficient to cover the CDR3 and to identify V and J genes. Through the commercial immunoSEQ service, the amplicons were sequenced on an Illumina platform. The published analysis was carried out like this. Primer bias and sequencing errors were corrected using previously described methods, and TCRAD and TCRB definitions followed the IMGT database. immunoSEQ Analyzer 3.0 and VDJTools were used for repertoire analysis, which covered basic statistics, V/J segment usage, diversity estimates, rarefaction and pairwise overlap. To estimate diversity, the Chao1, ChaoE, Efron-Thisted, Shannon and inverse Simpson indices were applied, and diversity was also estimated on datasets down-sampled to the smallest sample. Repertoire overlap used strict matching of CDR3 nucleotide sequence, V gene and J gene, with Jaccard-based multidimensional scaling clustering. The source is immuneACCESS, and TCRdb retained only in-frame sequences with V and J called. Part of the clones is not carried over; for the studies checked, unresolved V genes explain less than half of this, and the remainder is unexplained. V, J and clone size are those of that table, while D and trimming were read from the DNA. Present in this sample are tens of thousands of clones, 85% to 95% of which were seen just once. 0.03% to 0.035% of the sample is in the top ten clones.

This clone was observed a single time. Its antigen is unknown. Base qualities are not at hand, and no much larger clone is one base apart. Thymus tissue was obtained as surgical resects removed during corrective cardiac surgery. Immunologically healthy infants undergoing open corrective cardiac surgery for congenital heart defects in Finland were used as donors. After being mechanically released from the tissue, thymocytes were kept at -70 degrees C in pellets of about 9-32 million cells. Genomic DNA was extracted from frozen cell pellets with a QIAsymphony instrument. The cysteine opens and the phenylalanine closes a CDR3 of 18 amino acids. Only the CDR3 part of the read is kept: 54 bases, read in frame from the first base. Relative to germline, V is missing 10 bases and J is missing 2 bases, with 20 bases of the junction outside any gene match. CDR1 and CDR2 (ENHRY, SYGVKD) derive from the germline V gene.

The TCR originated in a girl less than two years old with a congenital heart defect but otherwise immunologically healthy. This chain is built from TRBV10-3 and TRBJ2-1; 7 central nucleotides agree with TRBD2. Sequencing used thymus tissue. CDR3 reads: CATVRAGEDPPPYNEQFF. The nucleotide sequence reads as follows: TGTGCCACTGTTCGGGCGGGAGAGGACCCACCTCCCTACAATGAGCAGTTCTTC.